The T cell receptor (beta chain) under discussion was sequenced for a study of T cell repertoires in cytomegalovirus infection. TCRdb re-called the reads with MiXCR, one entry per CDR3 protein. The sample records roughly 230,000 distinct CDR3 sequences, around 15% being singletons. V was clipped by 1 base and J by 2 bases, with 6 bases between them. Looked up from germline, CDR1 is SQVTM and CDR2 is ANQGSEA. The CDR3 contains 12 residues. The table lists this clonotype with a few counts. The sequence derives from a human donor in good health (CMV status not recorded). Some clones in this sample may be carry-over from other donors' samples. The specimen sequenced was CD8+ T cells from PBMCs. This chain connects TRBV29-1 to TRBJ2-7; D is unresolved. CDR3 loop: CSVEVRAYEQYF. The CDR3 nucleotides read TGCAGCGTTGAAGTACGGGCCTACGAGCAGTACTTC.